This T cell receptor (beta chain) came from a study of Graves' ophthalmopathy and Graves' hyperthyroidism. Study-level results: Detection in blood was also observed for most expanded thyroid clonotypes above 0.001 frequency.

This clonotype was counted a few times. The antigen remains undetermined. The length of the CDR3 is 13 residues. Germline V lookup: CDR1 SQVTM, CDR2 ANQGSEA. The V end was cut by 7 bases, the J end by 2 bases, with 12 bases between. From RNA, the CDR3 regions of TCR beta chains were amplified and sequenced. Investigators did first-round RT-PCR with HTBI primers, then second-round multiplex PCR. TCRdb called the multiplex PCR reads again in MiXCR, with one record for every CDR3 protein. The table lists fewer than 650,000 distinct CDR3 sequences, approximately 21% of them singletons. Other autoimmune diseases, uncontrolled infections, pregnancy and lactation each led to patient exclusion. The authors isolated PBMCs from around 10 ml of fresh peripheral blood.

J is TRBJ1-5 and V is TRBV29-1; no reliable D call. The sequenced sample was peripheral blood. The receptor was derived from a woman in her late teens or twenties with stable Graves' hyperthyroidism. Some clones in this sample may be carry-over from other donors' samples. The CDR3 coding sequence is TGCAGCGCCCTGTTGAGGGGCAATCAGCCCCAGCATTTT. This gives the protein CSALLRGNQPQHF.